This T cell receptor beta chain was retrieved from a study of CD8 T cells in ankylosing spondylitis. TCRdb fed the 5' RACE reads into MiXCR, producing one record per CDR3 protein. The table shows 180,000 or so distinct CDR3 sequences, with about 9.9% occurring only once. Study-level results: Matched synovial fluid from ankylosing spondylitis patients was reported to be enriched for disease-linked clones. A TCR beta motif made of fewer than ten highly homologous variants seemed typical of ankylosing spondylitis blood. Disease-linked clones had a CD8+ phenotype and relatively low frequency in peripheral blood. Before this, some motif variants had been reported in reactive arthritis synovial fluid and blood.

This clonotype was recorded at least ten times. Its antigen is undetermined. V was clipped by 6 bases and J by 4 bases; unmatched bases: 2. This CDR3 comprises 13 residues. The germline V gene has CDR1 LGHNA and CDR2 YSLEER. This chain joins TRBV4-3 and TRBJ1-4; 7 bases fit TRBD1. The sample consisted of blood, either unsorted or a sorted T cell fraction (not recorded which). The origin of this receptor is a male donor with ankylosing spondylitis or in good health (not recorded which). Here the CDR3 DNA reads TGCGCCAGCAGGAGACAGGGTAATGAAAAACTGTTTTTT. It is translated as CASRRQGNEKLFF.